These 15 T cell receptor beta chains share one sample of origin, sequenced in a study of blood T cell repertoires in COVID-19. Some clones are missing from TCRdb's copy, which holds only in-frame ones; the method was immunoSEQ multiplex PCR. This table has 20,000 to 25,000 clones, around 80% appearing once. The sequenced sample consisted of peripheral blood. These receptors were taken from a man in his fifties or sixties with active COVID-19.

The chain is built from TRBV7-2 and TRBJ2-2; D possibly corresponds to TRBD1 (6 bases). Germline CDR1 reads SGHTA; CDR2 reads FQGNSA. This CDR3 contains 15 residues. Trimming removed 5 bases at V and 1 base at J, with 11 bases between. In DNA, the CDR3 is TGTGCCAGCAGCCCATTACAGGGGAACACCGGGGAGCTGTTTTTT. It translates to CASSPLQGNTGELFF.

The rearrangement links TRBV19 to TRBJ2-7; possibly TRBD1 for D (6 bases). Germline V gene sequence: CDR1 LNHDA, CDR2 SQIVND (reference sequence). V lost 4 bases to trimming and J lost 2 bases, with 27 bases between them. The CDR3 covers 19 residues. Here the CDR3 DNA reads TGTGCCAGTAGTACCATCGGGACAAATAAGTTCTCAACTACCTACGAGCAGTACTTC. Translating gives CASSTIGTNKFSTTYEQYF.

This chain links TRBV18 with TRBJ1-6; D possibly corresponds to TRBD1 (6 bases). The ends were cut back, 4 bases at V and 3 bases at J, with 7 bases in the middle. The germline gives CDR1 KGHSH, CDR2 LQKENI. The CDR3 runs 14 residues. The CDR3 protein is CASSLQGYNSPLHF. CDR3 nucleotides: TGTGCCAGCTCACTACAGGGCTATAATTCACCCCTCCACTTT.

This chain links TRBV30 with TRBJ1-5; 9 bases are shared with TRBD1. Germline V gene lookup returns CDR1 GTSNPN and CDR2 SVGIG (reference sequence). CDR3 length: 15 amino acids. Trimming removed 4 bases from V and 4 bases from J; junction bases left unmatched: 8. In nucleotides, the CDR3 is TGTGCCTGGAATCCGGGACAGGGCTTGAATCAGCCCCAGCATTTT. Encoded protein: CAWNPGQGLNQPQHF.

J is TRBJ2-5 and V is TRBV2; TRBD2 aligns across 12 bases. Germline lookup yields CDR1 SNHLY and CDR2 FYNNEI. The length of the CDR3 is 15 residues. V was clipped by 2 bases and J by 5 bases; unmatched bases: 3. The chain's CDR3 is CASSERLAGAETQYF. The CDR3 DNA is TGTGCCAGCAGTGAACGACTAGCGGGAGCCGAGACCCAGTACTTC.

The chain uses TRBV11-3 and TRBJ2-1; 10 bases are shared with TRBD2. With 5 bases clipped from V and 9 bases from J, the junction kept 7 bases outside the gene matches. Per germline, CDR1 SGHNT and CDR2 YENEEA. CDR3 length: 14 amino acids. The CDR3 DNA follows: TGTGCCAGCAGCAGGCTAGCGGGAGAACGTGAGCAGTTCTTC. Translating it yields CASSRLAGEREQFF.

J is TRBJ2-5 and V is TRBV14; D is perhaps TRBD2 (5 bases). The V end was cut by 4 bases, the J end by 4 bases, with 13 bases between. There are 14 residues in the CDR3. CDR1 is SGHDN, CDR2 FVKESK, per germline. For the CDR3, the DNA is TGTGCCAGCAGCCCCCGGGGTAGACTAGAGACCCAGTACTTC. Residues: CASSPRGRLETQYF.

V usage is TRBV5-6 and J usage is TRBJ2-5; TRBD2 matches at 9 bases. Germline V gives CDR1 SGHDT, CDR2 YYEEEE. The CDR3 is 16 residues long. V shed 4 bases and J 7 bases; nucleotides not matched to a gene: 14. The CDR3, as DNA: TGTGCCAGCAGCCCGAAGGTAGCGGGAGCGCTTACGACCCAGTACTTC. Translation: CASSPKVAGALTTQYF.

V gene TRBV7-3 combines with J gene TRBJ2-3; a weak D match, TRBD1 (6 bases). Germline V gene sequence: CDR1 SGHTA, CDR2 FQGTGA. V shed 5 bases and J shed 1 base, with 22 bases lying between them. The CDR3 runs to 18 residues. CDR3 sequence (DNA): TGTGCCAGCAGCCCACACCCCGACGCGCAGGGGCGCACAGATACGCAGTATTTT. Translation gives CASSPHPDAQGRTDTQYF.

The chain is built from TRBV9 and TRBJ2-7; TRBD2 matches at 9 bases. CDR3 size: 14 residues. Germline trimming cut 4 bases from V and 3 bases from J; bases unmatched to any gene: 5. Looked up from germline, CDR1 is SGDLS and CDR2 is YYNGEE. The CDR3 nucleotides read TGTGCCAGCAGCCCACAGACTAGCGGCTACGAGCAGTACTTC. This sequence encodes CASSPQTSGYEQYF.

The CDR3 sequence: CASRVTGGETQYF. For the CDR3, the DNA is TGTGCCAGCAGGGTCACAGGGGGAGAGACCCAGTACTTC. The V and J genes are TRBV6-6 and TRBJ2-5; 8 bases match TRBD1. The V gene end was trimmed by 6 bases and the J gene end by 4 bases; junction bases not matched to a gene: 4. CDR1 is MNHNY, CDR2 SVGAGI, per germline (reference sequence). CDR3 size: 13 residues.

The rearrangement joins TRBV12-3 or TRBV12-4 to TRBJ2-5; 10 bases line up with TRBD2. The trim removed 6 bases at V and 2 bases at J, leaving 0 bases unmatched. The CDR3 is 13 amino acids. The CDR3 DNA follows: TGTGCCAGCAGACTAGCGGGACAAGAGACCCAGTACTTC. The encoded protein is CASRLAGQETQYF.

This clone was recorded a few times. This sequence joins TRBV2 and TRBJ2-7, with 7 bases aligning to TRBD1. Germline V gives CDR1 SNHLY, CDR2 FYNNEI. V was pared by 3 bases and J by 3 bases, with 2 bases of the junction left unmatched. This CDR3 is 13 amino acids long. CDR3 DNA: TGTGCCAGCAGTGAGCAGGGGGACTACGAGCAGTACTTC. Protein sequence: CASSEQGDYEQYF.

The chain joins TRBV11-2 to TRBJ2-6; tentative D call: TRBD1 (5 bases). V lost 5 bases and J 0 bases, leaving 14 bases between the germline ends. CDR1 is SGHAT, CDR2 FQNNGV, per germline. The CDR3 has 17 residues. The CDR3 DNA reads as TGTGCCAGCAGCCCAGGCCAGGGTTTCTCTGGGGCCAACGTCCTGACTTTC. Translation: CASSPGQGFSGANVLTF.

Details on this clone: This specimen includes other DNA sequences encoding the same CDR3. This rearrangement joins TRBV6-4 to TRBJ2-6, with D possibly TRBD1 on 6 matching bases. The CDR3 extends over 15 amino acids. The V gene lost 6 bases and the J gene lost 0 bases, with 9 bases spanning the gap. Germline V lookup: CDR1 MRHNA, CDR2 SNTAGT. This CDR3 is CASSEDSSGANVLTF. As DNA, the CDR3 is TGTGCCAGCAGCGAGGACAGCTCTGGGGCCAACGTCCTGACTTTC.